This TCR beta chain comes out of a study of blood T cell repertoires in COVID-19. Whole-study context: Sites across the United States, Italy and Spain contributed samples from acute and convalescent COVID-19.

The V gene lost 8 bases and the J gene lost 5 bases, with 21 bases spanning the gap. The CDR3 runs 15 residues. The germline V gene has CDR1 MNHEY and CDR2 SVGAGI. Methods used by the authors: The assay estimated nucleated cells by amplifying reference gene primers. TCRdb keeps only in-frame clones here, not all; method: immunoSEQ multiplex PCR. The DNA gave D and trimming, while V, J and clone size come from that table. The sample comprises 90,000 to 130,000 clones, around 90% of which are singletons, and less than 3.5% rests with the top ten. The rearrangement uses TRBV6-5 and TRBJ1-2, with D perhaps TRBD1 (6 bases). The sequenced material came from peripheral blood. The receptor was derived from a woman in her forties or fifties with acute or convalescent COVID-19. CDR3 coding DNA: TGTGCCAGCTCCCCGGCGGGGGCTACAGGGTATGGCTACACCTTC. Protein product: CASSPAGATGYGYTF.